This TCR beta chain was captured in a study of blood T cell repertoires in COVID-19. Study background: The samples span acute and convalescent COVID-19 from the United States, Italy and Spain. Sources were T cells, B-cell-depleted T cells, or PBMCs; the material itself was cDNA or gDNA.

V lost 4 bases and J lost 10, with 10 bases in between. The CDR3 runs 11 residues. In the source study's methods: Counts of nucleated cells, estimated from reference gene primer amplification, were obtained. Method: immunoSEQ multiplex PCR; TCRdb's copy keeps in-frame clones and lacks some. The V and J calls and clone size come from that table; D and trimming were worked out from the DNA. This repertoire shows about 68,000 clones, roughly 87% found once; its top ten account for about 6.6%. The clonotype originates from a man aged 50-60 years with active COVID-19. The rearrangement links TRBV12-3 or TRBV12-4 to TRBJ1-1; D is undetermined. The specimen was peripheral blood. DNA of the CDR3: TGTGCCAGCAGTTCATTTAGTAGAGCTTTCTTT. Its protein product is CASSSFSRAFF.